A single sample gave rise to the 12 T cell receptor beta chains below, sequenced in a study of shared clonotypes between healthy human individuals. Produced via immunoSEQ multiplex PCR; TCRdb's table is partial and in-frame only. The profile covers roughly 1.5 million clones, with nearly 99% appearing a single time and around 0.45% taken by the ten largest. Specimen: naive CD4+ T cells sorted from blood. Subset here: CD45RA+ positively selected. All receptors derive from a man aged 30 to 45 in good health.

Comments on this clone: Other DNA sequences in the same sample also yield this CDR3. The chain recombines TRBV28 with TRBJ2-7; 10 bases fit TRBD1. The V gene end was trimmed by 5 bases and the J gene end by 2 bases; junction bases not matched to a gene: 3. The CDR3 length is 14 residues. Germline assignment: CDR1 MDHEN and CDR2 SYDVKM. The CDR3 spells CASSPGQGPYEQYF. The CDR3 nucleotides read TGTGCCAGCAGTCCGGGACAGGGGCCCTACGAGCAGTACTTC.

This chain joins TRBV6-5 and TRBJ2-1; 8 bases map to TRBD2. Trimming took 7 bases from V and 7 from J; bases not matched to a gene: 9. Per the germline V gene, CDR1 is MNHEY and CDR2 is SVGAGI. This CDR3 comprises 14 residues. CDR3 nucleotide sequence: TGTGCCAGCACCACGGGAGGGCCGGGGAATGAGCAGTTCTTC. Its translation: CASTTGGPGNEQFF.

This chain links TRBV5-6 with TRBJ1-2; the D is unclear. The V gene lost 4 bases and the J gene lost 2 bases, with 24 bases spanning the gap. The CDR3 loop spans 18 amino acids. Germline CDR1 and CDR2: SGHDT and YYEEEE. The CDR3 here is CASSPRPLSAEMNYGYTF. In DNA form, the CDR3 reads TGTGCCAGCAGCCCCCGACCCCTAAGCGCCGAAATGAACTATGGCTACACCTTC.

This clone was picked up one time. The V call is TRBV7-9, the J call TRBJ1-4; D is ambiguous. This CDR3 is built from 14 residues. Per the germline V gene, CDR1 is SEHNR and CDR2 is FQNEAQ (reference sequence). Between the trimmed V and J ends, which lost 0 bases and 4 bases, there was a span of 6 bases. The CDR3 region has the DNA TGTGCCAGCAGCTTAGCGGGTTTTAATGAAAAACTGTTTTTT. This sequence encodes CASSLAGFNEKLFF.

This chain uses TRBV11-3 with TRBJ2-1; 7 nucleotides line up with TRBD1. V shed 3 bases and J 7 bases; nucleotides not matched to a gene: 12. The germline V gene encodes CDR1 SGHNT and CDR2 YENEEA. This CDR3 comprises 16 residues. The CDR3 bases are TGTGCCAGCAGCTTTGCCGGGACAGATTTTAGGAATGAGCAGTTCTTC. Translation gives CASSFAGTDFRNEQFF.

The rearrangement joins TRBV28 to TRBJ2-7; 7 nucleotides match TRBD1. Trimming removed 5 bases from V and 0 bases from J; junction bases left unmatched: 7. The CDR3 has 15 amino acids. In germline, CDR1 is MDHEN, CDR2 SYDVKM. The CDR3 here is CASSPSGQDSYEQYF. In nucleotides, the CDR3 is TGTGCCAGCAGTCCGTCCGGACAGGACTCCTACGAGCAGTACTTC.

Comment on this clone: Other DNA sequences in the same sample also yield this CDR3. The rearrangement joins TRBV28 to TRBJ2-1, with TRBD2 matching 8 bases. The junction had 2 bases not matched to a gene; V was cut back by 4 bases and J by 0 bases. The CDR3 runs 15 residues. The germline gives CDR1 MDHEN, CDR2 SYDVKM. This CDR3 reads CASSSSGSSYNEQFF. Written as DNA, the CDR3 is TGTGCCAGCAGTTCGAGCGGGAGCTCCTACAATGAGCAGTTCTTC.

The gene calls are TRBV19 and TRBJ2-7, with 12 bases aligning to TRBD1. V was pared by 7 bases and J by 4 bases, with 8 bases of the junction left unmatched. The germline V gene encodes CDR1 LNHDA and CDR2 SQIVND (reference sequence). The CDR3 spans 15 residues. The CDR3 spells CASKWSGQGAYEQYF. The CDR3 nucleotides are TGTGCCAGTAAATGGTCGGGACAGGGGGCTTACGAGCAGTACTTC.

V and J are TRBV5-4 and TRBJ1-3; a possible D gene is TRBD1 (5 bases). Germline lookup yields CDR1 SGHNT and CDR2 YYREEE (reference sequence). The V end was cut by 6 bases, the J end by 4 bases, with 5 bases between. This CDR3 has 11 residues. Written as DNA, the CDR3 is TGTGCCAGCAAGGGGGGAAACACCATATATTTT. It encodes CASKGGNTIYF.

The J gene is TRBJ2-1, the V gene TRBV25-1; TRBD2 matches at 11 bases. The CDR3 extends over 15 amino acids. Per the germline V gene, CDR1 is MGHDK and CDR2 is SYGVNS. Trimming cost V 6 bases and J 4 bases; bases outside gene matches: 5. The CDR3 coding sequence is TGTGCCAGCAGACTCGGGACTAGCGGATACAATGAGCAGTTCTTC. This encodes CASRLGTSGYNEQFF.

Concerning this clone itself: The sample contains more than one DNA sequence encoding this CDR3. The J gene is TRBJ2-7, the V gene TRBV28; no reliable D call. In germline, CDR1 is MDHEN, CDR2 SYDVKM. The V and J ends lost 5 bases and 0 bases respectively, with 5 bases between them. CDR3 length equals 12 residues. CDR3: CASSQSSYEQYF. CDR3 DNA: TGTGCCAGCAGTCAGAGCTCCTACGAGCAGTACTTC. Combining the CDR3 with reference TRBV28 and TRBJ2-7 gives the whole variable domain DVKVTQSSRYLVKRTGEKVFLECVQDMDHENMFWYRQDPGLGLRLIYFSYDVKMKEKGDIPEGYSVSREKKERFSLILESASTNQTSMYLCASSQSSYEQYFGPGTRLTVT.

The genes are TRBV5-1 and TRBJ1-2, with 11 nucleotides matching TRBD1. The CDR3 is made up of 15 amino acids. Looked up from germline, CDR1 is SGHRS and CDR2 is YFSETQ. Losses at the gene ends were 4 bases for V and 9 bases for J; bases not matched to a gene: 11. CDR3 DNA sequence: TGCGCCAGCAGCCGAGACCCGGACAGGGGGCAACGCTACACCTTC. Its translation is CASSRDPDRGQRYTF.